The rows below give T cell receptor beta chains drawn from one sample of a study of T cell responses to AZD1222 COVID-19 vaccine. Clones were sequenced by immunoSEQ multiplex PCR, and TCRdb holds only the in-frame ones, with some missing. The data contain 100,000 to 150,000 clones, approximately 86% of them singletons. The input for sequencing was peripheral blood, taken on day 0 of AZD1222 vaccination. These receptors all come from an adult in good health. Both conserved end residues are part of each CDR3. Fields, in order: D gene, clone size, J gene, V gene, CDR3 DNA, CDR3 protein. A D gene is named only where the DNA matches it firmly. Only some rows state a clone size, as once, few, many or a class for expanded clones.

TRBD2 | - | TRBJ2-1 | TRBV7-2 | TGTGCCAGCAGCCAACTAGCGGCGAACTACAATGAGCAGTTCTTC | CASSQLAANYNEQFF
TRBD1 | - | TRBJ2-3 | TRBV3-1/TRBV3-2 | TGTGCCAGCAGCCAAGGGACAGGGCTTTCAGATACGCAGTATTTT | CASSQGTGLSDTQYF
TRBD1 | - | TRBJ1-3 | TRBV7-2 | TGTGCCAGCAGAGACAGGGGCAGCCGTGGAAACACCATATATTTT | CASRDRGSRGNTIYF
- | - | TRBJ1-5 | TRBV6-5 | TGTGCCAGCAGTTACCTGCAACCTAGCAATCAGCCCCAGCATTTT | CASSYLQPSNQPQHF
- | - | TRBJ1-4 | TRBV5-1 | TGCGCCAGCAGCTTTGGGGAAGAAAAACTGTTTTTT | CASSFGEEKLFF
- | - | TRBJ1-1 | TRBV20-1 | TGCAGTGCTAGAGATTGGGTCGAAGCTTTCTTT | CSARDWVEAFF
TRBD1 | - | TRBJ2-3 | TRBV6-5 | TGTGCCAGCAGTTACGGAGAGGGGGCCGGCACAGATACGCAGTATTTT | CASSYGEGAGTDTQYF
- | - | TRBJ2-1 | TRBV10-3 | TGTGCCGTAGGGCGCGACGGCAATGAGCAGTTCTTC | CAVGRDGNEQFF
- | - | TRBJ1-5 | TRBV27 | TGTGCCAGCAGTTTAGGAAGAAATCAGCCCCAGCATTTT | CASSLGRNQPQHF
- | - | TRBJ1-5 | TRBV6-2/TRBV6-3 | TGTGCCAGCAGTTTAGTTAGCAATCAGCCCCAGCATTTT | CASSLVSNQPQHF
- | - | TRBJ2-3 | TRBV11-2 | TGTGCCAGCAGCCAGGGTAGACTCCCTACAGATACGCAGTATTTT | CASSQGRLPTDTQYF
- | - | TRBJ1-6 | TRBV15 | TGTGCCACCAGCAGAGATTCCGGCATGGATGGGAGCTCCTATAATTCACCCCTCCACTTT | CATSRDSGMDGSSYNSPLHF
- | - | TRBJ1-2 | TRBV19 | TGTGCCAGTAGACCGGGACCGGGGGGCTATGGCTACACCTTC | CASRPGPGGYGYTF
- | - | TRBJ1-2 | TRBV3-1/TRBV3-2 | TGTGCCAGCAGTCAGGACGGAAACTATGGCTACACCTTC | CASSQDGNYGYTF
- | - | TRBJ1-3 | TRBV11-2 | TGTGCCAGCAGCTTAGGCAGGAGCTCTGGAAACACCATATATTTT | CASSLGRSSGNTIYF
- | - | TRBJ2-7 | TRBV30 | TGTGCCTGGAGTCGAAGGGGAAGGAACGAGCAGTACTTC | CAWSRRGRNEQYF
- | - | TRBJ1-1 | TRBV3-1/TRBV3-2 | TGTGCCAGCGGCGGGAACCGACTATCTGAAGCTTTCTTT | CASGGNRLSEAFF
TRBD2 | - | TRBJ2-5 | TRBV9 | TGTGCCAGCAGCCCTGGACTAGCGGGGGTGGAGACCCAGTACTTC | CASSPGLAGVETQYF
- | - | TRBJ1-1 | TRBV4-1 | TGCGCCAGCAGCCAGCAACACTCGAACACTGAAGCTTTCTTT | CASSQQHSNTEAFF
- | once | TRBJ2-7 | TRBV5-1 | TGCGCCAGCAGCTTTCCAACGGAGGACTACGAGCAGTACTTC | CASSFPTEDYEQYF
- | - | TRBJ2-7 | TRBV4-3 | TGCGCCAGCAGCCAAGGCCGGGGGCCCAACGAGCAGTACTTC | CASSQGRGPNEQYF
- | - | TRBJ1-2 | TRBV4-3 | TGCGCCAGCAGCCAAGGGACCTCCTCCGAGCATGGCTACACCTTC | CASSQGTSSEHGYTF
- | - | TRBJ2-5 | TRBV5-1 | TGCGCCAGCAGCTTGGGCCCAATACAAGAGACCCAGTACTTC | CASSLGPIQETQYF
- | - | TRBJ1-2 | TRBV7-3 | TGTGCCAGCAGCTTGGGGGTTAACACCTATGGCTACACCTTC | CASSLGVNTYGYTF